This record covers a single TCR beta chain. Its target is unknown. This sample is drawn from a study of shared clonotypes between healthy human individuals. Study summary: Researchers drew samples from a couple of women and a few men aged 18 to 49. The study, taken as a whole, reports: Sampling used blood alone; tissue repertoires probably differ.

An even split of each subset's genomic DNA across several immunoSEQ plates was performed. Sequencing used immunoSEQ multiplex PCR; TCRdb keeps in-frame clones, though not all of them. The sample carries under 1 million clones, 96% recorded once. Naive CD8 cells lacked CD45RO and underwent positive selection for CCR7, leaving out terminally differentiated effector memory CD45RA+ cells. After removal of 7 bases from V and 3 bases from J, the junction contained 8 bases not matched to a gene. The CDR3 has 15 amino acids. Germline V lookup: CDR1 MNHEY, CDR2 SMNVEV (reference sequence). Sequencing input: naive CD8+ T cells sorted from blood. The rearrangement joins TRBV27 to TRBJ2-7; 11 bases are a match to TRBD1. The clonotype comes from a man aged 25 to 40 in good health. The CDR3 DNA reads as TGTGCCAGCAACATAAAGGGACAGGGGGGCTACGAGCAGTACTTC. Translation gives CASNIKGQGGYEQYF.